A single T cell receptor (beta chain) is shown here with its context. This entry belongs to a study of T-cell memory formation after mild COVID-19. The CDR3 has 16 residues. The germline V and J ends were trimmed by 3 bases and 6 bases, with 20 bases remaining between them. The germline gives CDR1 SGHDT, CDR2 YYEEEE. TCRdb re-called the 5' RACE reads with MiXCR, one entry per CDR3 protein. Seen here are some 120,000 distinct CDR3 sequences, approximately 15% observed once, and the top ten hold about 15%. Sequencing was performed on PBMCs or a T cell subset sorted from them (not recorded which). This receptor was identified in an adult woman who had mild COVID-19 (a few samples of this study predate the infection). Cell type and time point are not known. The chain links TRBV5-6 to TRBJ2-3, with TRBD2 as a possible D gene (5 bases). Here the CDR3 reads CASSSPEWEWDDTQYF. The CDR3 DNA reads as TGTGCCAGCAGCTCGCCTGAGTGGGAGTGGGATGATACGCAGTATTTT.